The 27 T cell receptor beta chains given below trace back to one sample, sequenced in a study of T cells in women clearing cervical HPV infection. This table comes from immunoSEQ multiplex PCR, and its TCRdb copy is limited to in-frame clones, with some not included. The table lists some 30,000 clones. Sequencing was performed on blood buffy coat. Receptors originate from a woman aged 18 to 69 with a cervical HPV16 infection that either progressed to CIN3+ or cleared (not recorded which).

As for this clone: The sequenced fragment ends 3 residues before the CDR3 boundary, so the rest is inferred from the germline J gene. The chain couples TRBV5-1 to TRBJ2-2; tentatively, D is TRBD1 (5 bases). The V gene's germline CDR1 is SGHRS and CDR2 YFSETQ. The CDR3 covers 13 residues. Trimming left V 3 bases short and J 5 bases short, with 8 bases between. The sequenced part of the CDR3 DNA is TGCGCCAGCAGCTCCAGGGCTACCGGGGAG. Translating gives CASSSRATGE. The entire CDR3 protein is CASSSRATGELFF.

Worth noting for this clone: The read terminates 3 residues ahead of where the CDR3 ends, so the germline J gene completes it. The V and J genes are TRBV19 and TRBJ2-7, with a possible D match to TRBD2 (6 bases). The length of the CDR3 is 14 residues. Germline values: CDR1 LNHDA, CDR2 SQIVND (reference sequence). V was trimmed by 5 bases and J by 6 bases, leaving 17 bases between them. CDR3 sequence reads: CASSSRDFLGEQYF. The sequenced part of the CDR3 DNA is TGTGCCAGTAGTTCCCGGGACTTCTTAGGCGAG.

Turning to this clone: The CDR3 is cut off 3 residues early in the read; its end comes from the germline J gene. The chain couples TRBV5-6 to TRBJ2-7, with 7 bases identical to TRBD1. The CDR3 runs to 14 residues. V gave up 4 bases and J gave up 3 bases; unmatched junction bases: 7. Germline CDR1 SGHDT, CDR2 YYEEEE. This CDR3 reads CASSPQGHLYEQYF. CDR3 DNA, as far as it was read: TGTGCCAGCAGCCCACAGGGGCACCTCTACGAG.

Details on this clone: Compared with germline, one end of the junction differs, possibly owing to a read error. Read coverage stops 3 residues before the CDR3 terminus; the germline J gene supplies the remainder. Other DNA sequences of this sample code for an identical CDR3. The chain employs TRBV29-1 and TRBJ1-3; 7 bases map to TRBD1. Germline CDR1 SQVTM, CDR2 ANQGSEA. The CDR3 has 13 amino acids. The sequenced CDR3 bases are TGCAGCGTGCTCGGACAGGACAGAAACACG. It translates to CSVLGQDRNT. The CDR3, in full, reads CSVLGQDRNTIYF.

As regards this clone: Sequencing ends 3 residues short of the CDR3 end; the germline J gene provides the rest. The genes are TRBV16 and TRBJ2-3; 8 positions match TRBD1. V shed 3 bases and J 4 bases; nucleotides not matched to a gene: 6. Germline CDR1 and CDR2: KGHSY and FQNENV. This CDR3 contains 15 residues. The CDR3 bases that were read are TGTGCCAGCAGCCAGACAGGGGTCAGATCAGATACG. This sequence encodes CASSQTGVRSDT. The whole CDR3 protein is CASSQTGVRSDTQYF. The variable domain in full, with the rest retrieved from reference TRBV16 and TRBJ2-3, is GEEVAQTPKHLVRGEGQKAKLYCAPIKGHSYVFWYQQVLKNEFKFLISFQNENVFDETGMPKERFSAKCLPNSPCSLEIQATKLEDSAVYFCASSQTGVRSDTQYFGPGTRLTVL.

As concerns this clone: The read ends 3 residues before the CDR3 terminus; that terminus is restored from the germline J gene. The genes are TRBV19 and TRBJ1-2, with D tentatively TRBD1 (5 bases). CDR3 length: 13 residues. Germline V gene lookup returns CDR1 LNHDA and CDR2 SQIVND (reference sequence). This CDR3 reads CASAGTSGYDYTF. Incomplete CDR3 DNA: TGTGCCAGTGCCGGGACTAGCGGGTACGAC. The full variable domain, rest sourced from reference TRBV19 and TRBJ1-2, is DGGITQSPKYLFRKEGQNVTLSCEQNLNHDAMYWYRQDPGQGLRLIYYSQIVNDFQKGDIAEGYSVSREKKESFPLTVTSAQKNPTAFYLCASAGTSGYDYTFGSGTRLTVV.

As to this clone: The read terminates 3 residues ahead of where the CDR3 ends, so the germline J gene completes it. The chain is built from TRBV5-5 and TRBJ1-4; the match to TRBD1 covers 7 bases. Germline V gene sequence: CDR1 SGHKS, CDR2 YYEKEE (reference sequence). The CDR3 loop spans 15 amino acids. With 5 bases clipped from V and 7 bases from J, the junction kept 11 bases outside the gene matches. CDR3 loop: CASSLKGAQGEKLFF. The CDR3 bases that were read are TGTGCCAGCAGTTTGAAGGGGGCGCAAGGTGAAAAA.

Worth noting for this clone: The read ends 3 residues shy of where the CDR3 ends; the end is completed using the germline J gene. The V gene is TRBV5-1, the J gene TRBJ2-2; D is unclear. Per germline, CDR1 SGHRS and CDR2 YFSETQ. The CDR3 extends over 11 amino acids. Trimming cost V 7 bases and J 5 bases, with 6 bases left between them. The covered CDR3 bases are TGCGCCAGCTCGGGTACCGGGGAG. The encoded protein is CASSGTGE. The entire CDR3 protein reads CASSGTGELFF.

Worth noting for this clone: The sequenced fragment ends 3 residues before the CDR3 boundary, so the rest is inferred from the germline J gene. The chain combines TRBV11-2 with TRBJ2-7, with D unresolved. The V gene lost 5 bases and the J gene lost 3 bases, with 5 bases spanning the gap. The CDR3 is made up of 11 amino acids. Germline-derived CDR1 and CDR2 are SGHAT and FQNNGV. CDR3: CASSHSYEQYF. The CDR3 DNA, read in part, is TGTGCCAGCAGCCACAGCTACGAG.

For this clone: With the read ending 3 residues before the CDR3 end, the germline J gene is used to fill in that end. The V and J genes are TRBV2 and TRBJ2-1, with 7 bases identical to TRBD1. This CDR3 comprises 13 residues. Germline CDR1 and CDR2: SNHLY and FYNNEI. The V and J ends lost 4 bases and 6 bases, in that order; junction bases with no gene match: 3. CDR3 sequence reads: CASSAGTVNEQFF. CDR3 DNA (partial): TGTGCCAGCAGTGCGGGGACAGTCAATGAG.

Turning to this clone: The read terminates 3 residues ahead of where the CDR3 ends, so the germline J gene completes it. The rearrangement uses TRBV19 and TRBJ2-5; perhaps TRBD1 as D (5 bases). Germline V CDR1 and CDR2: LNHDA, SQIVND (reference sequence). The CDR3 extends over 15 amino acids. Trimming took off 4 bases at V and 1 base at J, with 13 bases between the two ends. CDR3 bases read: TGTGCCAGTAGTAAGACTTTCGACAGCCAAGAGACC. Protein: CASSKTFDSQET. The CDR3 as a whole reads CASSKTFDSQETQYF.

A remark on this clone: The CDR3 extends 3 residues past the end of the read, so its final part is completed from the germline J gene. The chain links TRBV7-6 to TRBJ2-3; TRBD2 agrees at 8 bases. V trimming: 3 bases; J trimming: 2 bases; junction bases outside the gene matches: 10. CDR1 and CDR2 (germline): SGHVS, FNYEAQ. There are 17 residues in the CDR3. The CDR3 bases that were read are TGTGCCAGCAGCTTTCAACCACTAGCGGACTCCACAGATACG. This encodes CASSFQPLADSTDT. The whole CDR3 is CASSFQPLADSTDTQYF.

The covered CDR3 bases are TGTGCCAGCAGCCTTAGCGGGGAAGAGACC. Its translation: CASSLSGEET. The CDR3 as a whole reads CASSLSGEETQYF. The chain is built from TRBV12-3 or TRBV12-4 and TRBJ2-5; TRBD2 matches 8 bases. The CDR3 end falls 3 residues outside the read, so it is completed with the germline J gene. This CDR3 comprises 13 residues. V was clipped by 6 bases and J by 3 bases; unmatched bases: 3.

Comments on this clone: The CDR3 extends 3 residues past the end of the read, so its final part is completed from the germline J gene. The V and J genes are TRBV7-8 and TRBJ2-2; 8 bases map to TRBD1. Germline CDR1 SGHVS, CDR2 FQNEAQ. Unmatched junction bases numbered 1, after V lost 2 bases and J lost 2 bases. CDR3 size: 15 residues. The CDR3 region is CASSLQGANTGELFF. The sequenced part of the CDR3 DNA is TGTGCCAGCAGCTTACAGGGGGCTAACACCGGGGAG.

Concerning this clone: The sequence runs out 3 residues before the end of the CDR3; the remainder is reconstructed from the germline J gene. The chain is built from TRBV20-1 and TRBJ2-7, with TRBD2 identical over 10 bases. The CDR3 is 16 residues long. The V gene end was trimmed by 0 bases and the J gene end by 0 bases; junction bases not matched to a gene: 5. Per the germline V gene, CDR1 is DFQATT and CDR2 is SNEGSKA (reference sequence). The CDR3 is CSARDQTSGHSYEQYF. CDR3 DNA, as far as it was read: TGCAGTGCTAGAGACCAGACTAGCGGGCACTCCTACGAG.

A note on this clone: Read data end 3 residues before the CDR3 end; the end is taken from the germline J gene. The rearrangement links TRBV7-6 to TRBJ2-7, with D possibly matching TRBD1 (6 bases). The length of the CDR3 is 14 residues. CDR1 and CDR2 from the germline V gene are SGHVS and FNYEAQ. The V gene lost 3 bases and the J gene lost 6 bases, with 15 bases spanning the gap. CDR3 sequence reads: CASSFSTGNSEQYF. The CDR3 bases that were read are TGTGCCAGCAGCTTCTCGACAGGAAACTCCGAG.

As concerns this clone: Sequencing ends 3 residues short of the CDR3 end; the germline J gene provides the rest. The chain has TRBV20-1 and TRBJ2-3, with D possibly matching TRBD1 (5 bases). There are 17 residues in the CDR3. Germline loops: CDR1 DFQATT, CDR2 SNEGSKA (reference sequence). CDR3 protein: CSARDRPRGTRGETQYF. The sequenced CDR3 bases are TGCAGTGCTAGAGATCGACCTAGGGGTACTCGAGGAGAGACG.

About this clone: The CDR3 end lies 3 residues beyond the end of the read and is filled in from the germline J gene. The chain recombines TRBV5-1 with TRBJ2-2, with 11 bases lining up with TRBD1. The CDR3 sequence is 16 residues long. The V segment lost 4 bases and the J segment 5 bases; nucleotides outside the gene matches: 7. The germline V gene encodes CDR1 SGHRS and CDR2 YFSETQ. The CDR3: CASSPGTGGSTGELFF. The CDR3 bases that were read are TGCGCCAGCAGCCCAGGGACAGGGGGAAGTACCGGGGAG.

Note on this clone: The read terminates 3 residues before the CDR3 end, so the remaining end is supplied by the germline J gene. The chain joins TRBV5-1 to TRBJ1-1; maybe TRBD1 (5 bases). CDR1 is SGHRS and CDR2 is YFSETQ in the germline V gene. CDR3 length: 15 amino acids. The germline V and J ends were trimmed by 0 bases and 0 bases, with 9 bases remaining between them. CDR3 in amino acids: CASSLGGEMNTEAFF. The sequenced part of the CDR3 DNA is TGCGCCAGCAGCTTGGGGGGGGAAATGAACACTGAA.

Regarding this clone: The CDR3 end is not reached by the read, which stops 3 residues before it; the germline J gene fills it in. This rearrangement joins TRBV6-1 to TRBJ2-3; D perhaps matches TRBD1 (5 bases). Germline values: CDR1 MNHNS, CDR2 SASEGT. Trimming stripped 3 bases from V and 3 bases from J, with 7 bases between. The CDR3 runs 13 residues. The sequenced part of the CDR3 DNA is TGTGCCAGCAGTGACAGGGTGACAGATACG. Amino acid sequence: CASSDRVTDT. The full CDR3 protein reads CASSDRVTDTQYF.

A note on this clone: The CDR3 end falls 3 residues outside the read, so it is completed with the germline J gene. J is TRBJ1-1 and V is TRBV28; D uncertain. CDR1 is MDHEN, CDR2 SYDVKM, per germline. The CDR3 covers 13 residues. V was clipped by 6 bases and J by 0 bases, with 8 bases between them. The CDR3 loop is CASSSPLNTEAFF. Incomplete CDR3 DNA: TGTGCCAGCAGCAGTCCCTTGAACACTGAA.

About this clone itself: Read sequence stops 3 residues before the CDR3 end, and the germline J gene provides the missing end. The rearrangement links TRBV20-1 to TRBJ1-2, with 8 bases aligning to TRBD1. The CDR3 totals 12 residues. V trimming: 7 bases; J trimming: 7 bases; junction bases outside the gene matches: 8. Germline V lookup: CDR1 DFQATT, CDR2 SNEGSKA (reference sequence). CDR3 loop: CSGRQGTSGYTF. The DNA read from the CDR3 is TGCAGTGGGAGACAGGGGACGAGTGGC.

Comments on this clone: Read sequence stops 3 residues before the CDR3 end, and the germline J gene provides the missing end. This rearrangement joins TRBV6-4 to TRBJ2-7; 10 bases are shared with TRBD1. Germline V gene lookup returns CDR1 MRHNA and CDR2 SNTAGT. Trimming cost V 1 base and J 3 bases; bases outside gene matches: 6. The CDR3 runs to 16 residues. CDR3 bases read: TGTGCCAGCAGTGACTTGCGGACAGGGGGGTTCTACGAG. This encodes CASSDLRTGGFYE. The whole CDR3 reads CASSDLRTGGFYEQYF.

As for this clone: Read sequence stops 3 residues before the CDR3 end, and the germline J gene provides the missing end. The chain is built from TRBV12-3 or TRBV12-4 and TRBJ2-7; TRBD1 is a possible D gene (6 bases). CDR3 length: 13 amino acids. V dropped 7 bases and J dropped 4 bases, with 14 bases sitting between them. The part of the CDR3 DNA that was read is TGTGCCAGCACCCAACAGGGTAGTTACGAG. It specifies CASTQQGSYE. The entire CDR3 reads CASTQQGSYEQYF.

In the case of this clone: The DNA ends 3 residues before the CDR3 does, and the rest of the CDR3 is filled in from the germline J gene. This rearrangement joins TRBV19 to TRBJ1-2; D is unclear. The CDR3 totals 14 residues. Germline values: CDR1 LNHDA, CDR2 SQIVND (reference sequence). The CDR3 is CASSIGQVSHDYTF. CDR3 DNA, as far as it was read: TGTGCCAGTAGTATCGGTCAGGTCAGTCACGAC.

Concerning this clone itself: The CDR3 end is not reached by the read, which stops 3 residues before it; the germline J gene fills it in. V is TRBV5-1 and J is TRBJ1-1, with 10 positions matching TRBD1. There are 15 residues in the CDR3. V lost 0 bases and J lost 7; bases outside the gene matches: 6. From germline, CDR1 is SGHRS and CDR2 YFSETQ. CDR3 region: CASSLVGGQGVEAFF. The part of the CDR3 DNA that was read is TGCGCCAGCAGCTTGGTGGGAGGACAGGGGGTTGAA.

CDR3: CSASQASGTDTQYF. Incomplete CDR3 DNA: TGCAGTGCTAGCCAAGCCTCCGGCACAGATACG. V is TRBV20-1 and J is TRBJ2-3, with no clear D. The read falls 3 residues short of the CDR3 end, and the missing part is taken from the germline J gene. This CDR3 comprises 14 residues. Germline V gene lookup returns CDR1 DFQATT and CDR2 SNEGSKA (reference sequence). The germline V and J ends were trimmed by 3 bases and 1 base, with 11 bases remaining between them.